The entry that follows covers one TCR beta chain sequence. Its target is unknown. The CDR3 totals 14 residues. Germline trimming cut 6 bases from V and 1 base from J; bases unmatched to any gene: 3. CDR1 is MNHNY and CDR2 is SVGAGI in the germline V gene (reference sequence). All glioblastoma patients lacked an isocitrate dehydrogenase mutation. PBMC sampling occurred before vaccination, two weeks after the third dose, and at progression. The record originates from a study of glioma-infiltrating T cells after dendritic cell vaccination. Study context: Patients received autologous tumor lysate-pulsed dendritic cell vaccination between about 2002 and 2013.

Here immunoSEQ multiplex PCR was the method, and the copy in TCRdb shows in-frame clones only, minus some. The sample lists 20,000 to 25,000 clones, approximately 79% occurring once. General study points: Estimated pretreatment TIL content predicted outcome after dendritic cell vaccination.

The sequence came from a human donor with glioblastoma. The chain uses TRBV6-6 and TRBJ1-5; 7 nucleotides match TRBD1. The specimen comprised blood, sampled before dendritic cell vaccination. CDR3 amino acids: CASRQGRSNQPQHF. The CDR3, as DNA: TGTGCCAGCAGACAGGGGCGAAGCAATCAGCCCCAGCATTTT.